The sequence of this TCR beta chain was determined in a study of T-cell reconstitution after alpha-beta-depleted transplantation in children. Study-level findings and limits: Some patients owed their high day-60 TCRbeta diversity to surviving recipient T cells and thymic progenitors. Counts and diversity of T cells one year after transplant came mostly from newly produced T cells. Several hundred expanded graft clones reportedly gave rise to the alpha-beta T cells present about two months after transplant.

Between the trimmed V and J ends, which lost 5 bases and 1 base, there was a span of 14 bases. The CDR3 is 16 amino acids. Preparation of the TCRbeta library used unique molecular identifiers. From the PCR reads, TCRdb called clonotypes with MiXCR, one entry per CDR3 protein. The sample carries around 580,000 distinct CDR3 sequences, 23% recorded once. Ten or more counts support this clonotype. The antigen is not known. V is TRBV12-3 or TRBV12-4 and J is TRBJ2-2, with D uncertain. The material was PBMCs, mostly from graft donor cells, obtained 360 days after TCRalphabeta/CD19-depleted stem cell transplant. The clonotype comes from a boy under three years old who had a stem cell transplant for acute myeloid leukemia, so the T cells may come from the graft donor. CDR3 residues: CASSPGRNVNTGELFF. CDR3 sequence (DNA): TGTGCCAGCAGTCCAGGACGGAACGTGAACACCGGGGAGCTGTTTTTT.